The present T cell receptor (beta chain) was sequenced within a study of T cells in Graves' hyperthyroidism and ophthalmopathy. General study findings and limits: Blood also showed most of the thyroid clonotypes that were expanded above 0.001.

From 10 ml of fresh peripheral blood, PBMCs were isolated. The CDR3 length is 13 residues. Germline V gene sequence: CDR1 LNHDA, CDR2 SQIVND (reference sequence). V gave up 5 bases and J gave up 0 bases, with 5 bases separating them. Authors of the study amplified TCR beta CDR3 regions from RNA transcripts. Using the HTBI primer set, a first-round RT-PCR was run on the TCR CDR3. TCRdb reanalysed the multiplex PCR reads using MiXCR and keeps one entry per CDR3 protein. The table lists about 520,000 distinct CDR3 sequences, around 22% of them singletons. This clonotype was seen at least ten times. Antigen specificity is unknown.

This clonotype was obtained from a woman under 40 with Graves' ophthalmopathy. The chain links TRBV19 to TRBJ2-4, with D unclear. Sequenced material: blood. The CDR3 loop is CASSPEAKNIQYF. DNA for the CDR3: TGTGCCAGTAGTCCTGAAGCCAAAAACATTCAGTACTTC. Supplemented by reference TRBV19 and TRBJ2-4, the full variable domain reads DGGITQSPKYLFRKEGQNVTLSCEQNLNHDAMYWYRQDPGQGLRLIYYSQIVNDFQKGDIAEGYSVSREKKESFPLTVTSAQKNPTAFYLCASSPEAKNIQYFGAGTRLSVL.